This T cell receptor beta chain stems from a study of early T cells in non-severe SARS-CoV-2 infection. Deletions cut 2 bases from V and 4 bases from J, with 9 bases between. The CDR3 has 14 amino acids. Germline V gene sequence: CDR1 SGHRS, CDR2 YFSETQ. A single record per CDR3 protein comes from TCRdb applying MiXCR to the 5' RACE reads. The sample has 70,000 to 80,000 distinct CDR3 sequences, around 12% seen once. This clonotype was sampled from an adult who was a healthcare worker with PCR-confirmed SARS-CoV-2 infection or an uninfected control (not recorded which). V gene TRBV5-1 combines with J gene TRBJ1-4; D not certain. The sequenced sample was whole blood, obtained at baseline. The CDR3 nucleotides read TGCGCCAGCAGCTTAACCGGGCATAATGAAAAACTGTTTTTT. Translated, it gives CASSLTGHNEKLFF.